The rows below give T cell receptor beta chains drawn from one sample of a study of T cells in Graves' hyperthyroidism and ophthalmopathy. TCRdb re-called the multiplex PCR reads through MiXCR, storing one row per CDR3 protein. This sample has 300,000 to 400,000 distinct CDR3 sequences; less than 15% occur once, and the top ten carry 9.2%. The sample was blood. These receptors were taken from a woman under 30 with Graves' hyperthyroidism. The CDR3 runs from the conserved cysteine through the conserved F or W. D genes are given only for firm matches. Clone size is not always given. Where it is, it says once, few, many or a class for expanded clones.

V gene: TRBV9
clone size: many
D gene: .
J gene: TRBJ2-3
CDR3 DNA: TGTGCCAGCAGCGTAAGAGGGAGGAACACAGATACGCAGTATTTT
CDR3 protein: CASSVRGRNTDTQYF

V gene: TRBV2
clone size: many
D gene: TRBD1
J gene: TRBJ2-5
CDR3 DNA: TGTGCCAGCAGCGACAGGGGGCGCGAGACCCAGTACTTC
CDR3 protein: CASSDRGRETQYF

V gene: TRBV28
clone size: many
D gene: TRBD2
J gene: TRBJ2-7
CDR3 DNA: TGTGCCAGCAGTTTTCGGGGACTAGCGGGGGACGAGCAGTACTTC
CDR3 protein: CASSFRGLAGDEQYF

V gene: TRBV7-9
clone size: .
D gene: .
J gene: TRBJ2-2
CDR3 DNA: TGTGCCATCCTCGACGGAGCGTCGAACACCGGGGAGCTGTTTTTT
CDR3 protein: CAILDGASNTGELFF

V gene: TRBV9
clone size: few
D gene: .
J gene: TRBJ2-2
CDR3 DNA: TGTGCCAGCAGCGTAGGTCGGACGAACACCGGGGAGCTGTTTTTT
CDR3 protein: CASSVGRTNTGELFF

V gene: TRBV12-3/TRBV12-4
clone size: many
D gene: .
J gene: TRBJ2-1
CDR3 DNA: TGTGCCGTTGCGGGGAGAGGATACAATGAGCAGTTCTTC
CDR3 protein: CAVAGRGYNEQFF

V gene: TRBV3-1
clone size: many
D gene: TRBD2
J gene: TRBJ2-3
CDR3 DNA: TGTGCCAGCAGCCAAGGTACTAGCGGGAGATCAGATACGCAGTATTTT
CDR3 protein: CASSQGTSGRSDTQYF

V gene: TRBV28
clone size: many
D gene: .
J gene: TRBJ2-7
CDR3 DNA: TGTGCCAGGGCACAGGGTGGCAACGAGCAGTACTTC
CDR3 protein: CARAQGGNEQYF

V gene: TRBV6-1
clone size: many
D gene: .
J gene: TRBJ2-1
CDR3 DNA: TGTGCCAGCAGTCTCCTAGCGTCAACCGGGCACAATGAGCAGTTCTTC
CDR3 protein: CASSLLASTGHNEQFF

V gene: TRBV4-1
clone size: few
D gene: .
J gene: TRBJ1-3
CDR3 DNA: TGCGCCAGCAGCCAAGGGGCAGACCTCTCTGGAAACACCATATATTTT
CDR3 protein: CASSQGADLSGNTIYF

V gene: TRBV3-1
clone size: many
D gene: TRBD1
J gene: TRBJ1-5
CDR3 DNA: TGTGCCAGCAGCCAAGGGGGCAGGGGGAGCAATCAGCCCCAGCATTTT
CDR3 protein: CASSQGGRGSNQPQHF

V gene: TRBV3-1
clone size: many
D gene: .
J gene: TRBJ2-1
CDR3 DNA: TGTGCCAGCAGCCAAGGACAAGCGGTCGATGAGCAGTTCTTC
CDR3 protein: CASSQGQAVDEQFF

V gene: TRBV6-1
clone size: many
D gene: .
J gene: TRBJ2-7
CDR3 DNA: TGTGCCAGCAGTTCGTCGACTAGTTACGAGCAGTACTTC
CDR3 protein: CASSSSTSYEQYF

V gene: TRBV12-3/TRBV12-4
clone size: many
D gene: .
J gene: TRBJ1-3
CDR3 DNA: TGTGCCAGCAGTTTAATGCCAGACTTCTCTGGAAACACCATATATTTT
CDR3 protein: CASSLMPDFSGNTIYF

V gene: TRBV4-2
clone size: .
D gene: .
J gene: TRBJ2-7
CDR3 DNA: TGTGCCAGCAGCCCGACCCCGGACCGGGACTTCAGCTCCTACGAGCAGTACTTC
CDR3 protein: CASSPTPDRDFSSYEQYF

V gene: TRBV28
clone size: many
D gene: .
J gene: TRBJ1-2
CDR3 DNA: TGTGCCAGCAGTACGGGGGCGCGGTATGGCTACACCTTC
CDR3 protein: CASSTGARYGYTF

V gene: TRBV4-3
clone size: many
D gene: .
J gene: TRBJ2-1
CDR3 DNA: TGCGCCAGCAGCCAGCAGAGCTCCTACAATGAGCAGTTCTTC
CDR3 protein: CASSQQSSYNEQFF

V gene: TRBV5-4
clone size: many
D gene: TRBD1
J gene: TRBJ2-3
CDR3 DNA: TGTGCCAGCAGCTTAGGTAACAGGGGCACCGATACGCAGTATTTT
CDR3 protein: CASSLGNRGTDTQYF

V gene: TRBV12-3/TRBV12-4
clone size: few
D gene: TRBD1
J gene: TRBJ1-1
CDR3 DNA: TGTGCCAGCAGTCCCGGACAGGGGGGGGTCGGGACTGAAGCTTTCTTT
CDR3 protein: CASSPGQGGVGTEAFF

V gene: TRBV12-3/TRBV12-4
clone size: many
D gene: TRBD2
J gene: TRBJ2-1
CDR3 DNA: TGTGCCAGCAGTTTCCCAGCGGGAGGGCAGTTCTTC
CDR3 protein: CASSFPAGGQFF

V gene: TRBV20-1
clone size: many
D gene: .
J gene: TRBJ1-5
CDR3 DNA: TGCAGTGCCTCAGGGGTAGGGCAGCCCCAGCATTTT
CDR3 protein: CSASGVGQPQHF

V gene: TRBV5-4
clone size: few
D gene: TRBD2
J gene: TRBJ2-5
CDR3 DNA: TGTGCCACCGAGTATTCGGGACTAGGTAGAGTCCAAGAGACCCAGTACTTC
CDR3 protein: CATEYSGLGRVQETQYF

V gene: TRBV5-1
clone size: .
D gene: TRBD1
J gene: TRBJ1-2
CDR3 DNA: TGCGCCAGCAGCCATGGGACAGGGGGCTCCAATAGGAATGGCTACACCTTC
CDR3 protein: CASSHGTGGSNRNGYTF

V gene: TRBV19
clone size: .
D gene: TRBD1
J gene: TRBJ2-7
CDR3 DNA: TGTGCCAGTAGTAACACAGGGGAAACCTACGAGCAGTACTTC
CDR3 protein: CASSNTGETYEQYF

V gene: TRBV15
clone size: few
D gene: .
J gene: TRBJ1-1
CDR3 DNA: TGTGCCACCAGCGGGGGAGGATTGAACACTGAAGCTTTCTTT
CDR3 protein: CATSGGGLNTEAFF

V gene: TRBV20-1
clone size: many
D gene: TRBD2
J gene: TRBJ2-1
CDR3 DNA: TGCAGTGCTAGAGGCGGGACTAACCCCTACAATGAGCAGTTCTTC
CDR3 protein: CSARGGTNPYNEQFF

V gene: TRBV7-3
clone size: .
D gene: TRBD2
J gene: TRBJ2-3
CDR3 DNA: TGTGCCAGCAGCTTAGCGGGAGAGCACACAGATACGCAGTATTTT
CDR3 protein: CASSLAGEHTDTQYF

V gene: TRBV18
clone size: many
D gene: .
J gene: TRBJ2-5
CDR3 DNA: TGTGCCAGCTCAAATTTTATAGGAGAGACCCAGTACTTC
CDR3 protein: CASSNFIGETQYF

V gene: TRBV6-5
clone size: .
D gene: .
J gene: TRBJ1-5
CDR3 DNA: TGTGCCAGCAGTTACGGGCGAGACCAGCCCCAGCATTTT
CDR3 protein: CASSYGRDQPQHF

V gene: TRBV20-1
clone size: many
D gene: .
J gene: TRBJ2-1
CDR3 DNA: TGCAGTGTGTTGAGCTCAGAGCAGTTCTTC
CDR3 protein: CSVLSSEQFF

V gene: TRBV29-1
clone size: many
D gene: .
J gene: TRBJ1-1
CDR3 DNA: TGCAGCGTTGGTGGTTTAAGGAACACTGAAGCTTTCTTT
CDR3 protein: CSVGGLRNTEAFF

V gene: TRBV6-1
clone size: many
D gene: TRBD1
J gene: TRBJ2-5
CDR3 DNA: TGTGCCAGAGAACAGGGGGAAAACCAAGAGACCCAGTACTTC
CDR3 protein: CAREQGENQETQYF

V gene: TRBV7-2
clone size: few
D gene: .
J gene: TRBJ2-7
CDR3 DNA: TGTGCCAGCAGCCAAGTTGCCGGATACTACGAGCAGTACTTC
CDR3 protein: CASSQVAGYYEQYF

V gene: TRBV5-4
clone size: .
D gene: TRBD2
J gene: TRBJ2-1
CDR3 DNA: TGTGCCAGCGGGGAGGGTTCCGTTCCGGCTGAGCAGTTCTTC
CDR3 protein: CASGEGSVPAEQFF

V gene: TRBV7-9
clone size: many
D gene: .
J gene: TRBJ1-1
CDR3 DNA: TGTGCCAGCAGCTTAGGACGGGGATATACTGAAGCTTTCTTT
CDR3 protein: CASSLGRGYTEAFF

V gene: TRBV20-1
clone size: .
D gene: .
J gene: TRBJ2-1
CDR3 DNA: TGCAGTGCTGCCCAAGCTAGCGACCTCTACAATGAGCAGTTCTTC
CDR3 protein: CSAAQASDLYNEQFF

V gene: TRBV27
clone size: many
D gene: .
J gene: TRBJ2-7
CDR3 DNA: TGTGCCAGTTCCCTGGGGGCAGCCCTCGAGCAGTACTTC
CDR3 protein: CASSLGAALEQYF

V gene: TRBV9
clone size: many
D gene: TRBD2
J gene: TRBJ2-1
CDR3 DNA: TGTGCCAGCAGCGTTGGCGGGAGCGGATCAAATGAGCAGTTCTTC
CDR3 protein: CASSVGGSGSNEQFF

V gene: TRBV20-1
clone size: many
D gene: TRBD2
J gene: TRBJ2-7
CDR3 DNA: TGCAGTGCTAGAGGGAGCGGGAGAGGTGGCTACGAGCAGTACTTC
CDR3 protein: CSARGSGRGGYEQYF

V gene: TRBV11-2
clone size: few
D gene: TRBD1
J gene: TRBJ1-6
CDR3 DNA: TGTGCCAGCAGCGCAATAGGACAGGGTAGCTCACCCCTCCACTTT
CDR3 protein: CASSAIGQGSSPLHF

V gene: TRBV24-1
clone size: few
D gene: .
J gene: TRBJ2-2
CDR3 DNA: TGTGCCACCAGTGATCCCCAATCGGTTTTTGCCGGGGAGCTGTTTTTT
CDR3 protein: CATSDPQSVFAGELFF

V gene: TRBV27
clone size: few
D gene: .
J gene: TRBJ1-4
CDR3 DNA: TGTGCCAGCAGTGAAGGGTTCGCAACTAATGAAAAACTGTTTTTT
CDR3 protein: CASSEGFATNEKLFF

V gene: TRBV28
clone size: many
D gene: TRBD1
J gene: TRBJ1-5
CDR3 DNA: TGTGCCAGCAGCCTCCGGACAGGGACGATTGGCAATCAGCCCCAGCATTTT
CDR3 protein: CASSLRTGTIGNQPQHF

V gene: TRBV19
clone size: many
D gene: TRBD1
J gene: TRBJ1-1
CDR3 DNA: TGTGCCAGTAGTTACCGGGGACAGGGTGCGAACACTGAAGCTTTCTTT
CDR3 protein: CASSYRGQGANTEAFF

V gene: TRBV14
clone size: .
D gene: TRBD2
J gene: TRBJ2-7
CDR3 DNA: TGTGCCAGCAGCAAAATAGCGGGAGCGTTTTACGAGCAGTACTTC
CDR3 protein: CASSKIAGAFYEQYF

V gene: TRBV4-3
clone size: many
D gene: TRBD1
J gene: TRBJ2-3
CDR3 DNA: TGCGCCAGCAGCCAAGGGCGACAGGGGGCGAACACAGATACGCAGTATTTT
CDR3 protein: CASSQGRQGANTDTQYF

V gene: TRBV2
clone size: many
D gene: .
J gene: TRBJ1-5
CDR3 DNA: TGTGCCAGCAGTGAATGGGGAGGCAATCAGCCCCAGCATTTT
CDR3 protein: CASSEWGGNQPQHF

V gene: TRBV5-6
clone size: many
D gene: TRBD1
J gene: TRBJ1-4
CDR3 DNA: TGTGCCAGCAGCTTCCTGGACAGGTCAGATGAAAAACTGTTTTTT
CDR3 protein: CASSFLDRSDEKLFF

V gene: TRBV5-5
clone size: many
D gene: .
J gene: TRBJ2-7
CDR3 DNA: TGTGCCAGCAGCTTGTTCTCGGCCGCGGGCCACGAGCAGTACTTC
CDR3 protein: CASSLFSAAGHEQYF

V gene: TRBV28
clone size: many
D gene: .
J gene: TRBJ1-1
CDR3 DNA: TGTGCCAACAGCTCCCTGGGACGAGCTTTCTTT
CDR3 protein: CANSSLGRAFF

V gene: TRBV2
clone size: many
D gene: TRBD1
J gene: TRBJ1-1
CDR3 DNA: TGTGCCAGCAGTGAAGCGGTAAGGACAGGCACTGAAGCTTTCTTT
CDR3 protein: CASSEAVRTGTEAFF

V gene: TRBV28
clone size: many
D gene: .
J gene: TRBJ1-2
CDR3 DNA: TGTGCCAGCAGTTTAGAAGTAACCGAGAACTATGGCTACACCTTC
CDR3 protein: CASSLEVTENYGYTF